This T cell receptor beta chain was recorded in a study of blood T cell repertoires in COVID-19. The overall study: Acute and convalescent COVID-19 specimens originated in the United States, Italy and Spain. In each case, the material was cDNA or gDNA derived from T cells, B-cell-depleted T cells, or PBMCs.

Germline-derived CDR1 and CDR2 are SGHVS and FQNEAQ. The CDR3 is 18 residues long. V lost 3 bases to trimming and J lost 1 base, with 19 bases between them. In the original workflow: Estimated nucleated cell counts came from reference gene primer amplification. Clones were sequenced by immunoSEQ multiplex PCR, and TCRdb holds only the in-frame ones, with some missing. D and trimming were read from the DNA, whereas the V and J calls and clone size are those reported in that table. Here the sample spans 70,000 to 95,000 clones, more than 80% being singletons. The clonotype originates from a human donor in a cohort sampled during active COVID-19. The chain joins TRBV7-8 to TRBJ1-5; a weak D match, TRBD1 (5 bases). The specimen was peripheral blood. The CDR3 DNA is TGTGCCAGCAGCTTCCTCCCTGCCGGGGCGGGGAGCAATCAGCCCCAGCATTTT. This translates into CASSFLPAGAGSNQPQHF.